The 24 T cell receptor beta chains below all came from one sample that was sequenced in a study of spatial heterogeneity in lung cancer (dated by TCRdb to the late 2010s). The library was generated by 5' RACE. The sequencing machine was a NextSeq 500. The public sequencing data were trimmed at Q25 with fastp and processed into clonotypes with MiXCR by TCRdb, which kept only in-frame beta chains. Entries that share a CDR3 protein sequence are merged under the most common genes and DNA. The sample data list over 50,000 distinct CDR3 sequences, and approximately 6.3% of these were observed just once. In total, the top ten clones hold under 15% of the sample. The meaning of the sample's time point label: sample taken at primary tumor resection. Material: PBMCs, obtained at surgery. Receptors were obtained from a female donor with early-stage non-small cell lung cancer.

This clonotype was counted between two and nine times. The chain links TRBV5-1 to TRBJ2-3, with TRBD1 matching 7 bases. This CDR3 spans 17 amino acids. The V and J ends lost 1 base and 2 bases, in that order; junction bases with no gene match: 10. Germline lookup yields CDR1 SGHRS and CDR2 YFSETQ. CDR3 DNA sequence: TGCGCCAGCAGCTTGATCCCCGGGACAGCGGACACAGATACGCAGTATTTT. This translates into CASSLIPGTADTDTQYF.

This clonotype has ten or more counts. The chain combines TRBV5-1 with TRBJ2-5; possible D gene TRBD1, 5 bases. There are 15 residues in the CDR3. Trimming removed 0 bases from V and 5 bases from J, with 14 bases in between. CDR1 and CDR2 (germline): SGHRS, YFSETQ. CDR3 sequence (DNA): TGCGCCAGCAGCTTGGCCTTAGACAGTCCCGAGACCCAGTACTTC. Protein sequence: CASSLALDSPETQYF.

V usage is TRBV20-1 and J usage is TRBJ2-1; possibly TRBD2 for D (6 bases). The CDR3 contains 15 residues. Germline V gene sequence: CDR1 DFQATT, CDR2 SNEGSKA (reference sequence). Trimming took off 0 bases at V and 6 bases at J, with 15 bases between the two ends. In DNA, the CDR3 is TGCAGTGCTAGAGACCTGCGGGGCGGAATCAATGAGCAGTTCTTC. It yields the protein CSARDLRGGINEQFF.

This clonotype was found many times. This chain connects TRBV4-2 to TRBJ2-3; TRBD2 matches 10 bases. J gave up 6 bases and V 4 bases, and 10 bases lay outside the gene matches. Germline loops: CDR1 LGHNA, CDR2 YNFKEQ. This CDR3 is 16 amino acids long. CDR3 residues: CASSLKVGTSVDTQYF. Here the CDR3 DNA reads TGTGCCAGCAGCCTCAAGGTCGGGACTAGCGTGGATACGCAGTATTTT.

In its sample, this clonotype was seen many times. V is TRBV12-3 or TRBV12-4 and J is TRBJ2-3, with 8 bases fitting TRBD1. V shed 5 bases, J shed 2 bases, and the junction held 12 bases outside the gene matches. There are 17 residues in the CDR3. The CDR3 spells CASSPRTGRRSTDTQYF. DNA of the CDR3: TGTGCCAGCAGTCCTCGGACAGGGAGGCGATCCACAGATACGCAGTATTTT.

This clonotype has ten or more counts. This chain joins TRBV20-1 and TRBJ2-4; the D gene is possibly TRBD1 (6 bases). V was clipped by 3 bases and J by 0 bases, with 12 bases between them. Germline V gives CDR1 DFQATT, CDR2 SNEGSKA (reference sequence). The CDR3 spans 15 residues. CDR3 loop: CSASGGTLAKNIQYF. In DNA, the CDR3 is TGCAGTGCTAGTGGGGGCACCTTAGCCAAAAACATTCAGTACTTC.

This clonotype showed up many times. The chain has TRBV9 and TRBJ2-1, with TRBD1 as a possible D gene (6 bases). Germline assignment: CDR1 SGDLS and CDR2 YYNGEE. The length of the CDR3 is 15 residues. Between the trimmed V and J ends, which lost 4 bases and 0 bases, there was a span of 11 bases. The DNA of the CDR3 is TGTGCCAGCAGCATCCGGGACATCTCCTACAATGAGCAGTTCTTC. Its protein product is CASSIRDISYNEQFF.

This clonotype turned up a few times. The CDR3 DNA reads TGTGCCAGCAGTCCTCGGACAGTGAACACTGAAGCTTTCTTT. Its translation is CASSPRTVNTEAFF. V is TRBV6-5 and J is TRBJ1-1; possibly TRBD1 for D (6 bases). Trimming cost V 5 bases and J 0 bases, with 10 bases left between them. Germline CDR1 reads MNHEY; CDR2 reads SVGAGI. The CDR3 runs 14 residues.

The rearrangement links TRBV7-2 to TRBJ2-7, with TRBD2 matching over 13 bases. Trimming at V came to 2 bases and at J to 5 bases, leaving 3 bases not matched to a gene. The CDR3 has 15 amino acids. Germline CDR1 is SGHTA and CDR2 is FQGNSA. The CDR3 loop is CASSLNGLAGDEQYF. The CDR3 bases are TGTGCCAGCAGCTTAAACGGACTAGCGGGAGACGAGCAGTACTTC.

This clonotype was counted once. The genes are TRBV6-5 and TRBJ2-2, with D possibly being TRBD1 (6 bases). Per the germline V gene, CDR1 is MNHEY and CDR2 is SVGAGI. The CDR3 spans 14 residues. Trimming stripped 8 bases from V and 1 base from J, with 11 bases between. The CDR3: CASSDRLNTGELFF. The CDR3 DNA follows: TGTGCCAGCTCTGACAGGCTGAACACCGGGGAGCTGTTTTTT.

This clonotype was picked up many times. The chain combines TRBV4-1 with TRBJ2-1; D unclear. This CDR3 is built from 15 residues. Deletions cut 0 bases from V and 3 bases from J, with 9 bases between. Germline values: CDR1 MGHRA, CDR2 YSYEKL. CDR3 bases: TGCGCCAGCAGCCAAGATAAAAACCACTACAATGAGCAGTTCTTC. This gives the protein CASSQDKNHYNEQFF.

This clonotype was counted between two and nine times. The rearrangement links TRBV3-1 to TRBJ2-1; D is perhaps TRBD2 (5 bases). This CDR3 has 15 residues. Per germline, CDR1 LGHDT and CDR2 YNNKEL (reference sequence). Trimming removed 2 bases from V and 10 bases from J, with 18 bases in between. In DNA, the CDR3 is TGTGCCAGCAGCCAAATCAGCGGCGACCGGGCGGAGCAGTTCTTC. It is translated as CASSQISGDRAEQFF.

The sample holds many counts of this clonotype. This sequence joins TRBV24-1 and TRBJ1-3; D is ambiguous. Per germline, CDR1 KGHDR and CDR2 SFDVKD. V was trimmed by 5 bases and J by 0 bases, leaving 4 bases between them. The CDR3 has 13 amino acids. The CDR3 bases are TGTGCCACCAGTGCTTCCTCTGGAAACACCATATATTTT. This codes for CATSASSGNTIYF.

This clonotype was recorded at least ten times. The rearrangement links TRBV12-3 or TRBV12-4 to TRBJ1-2, with D maybe TRBD1 (5 bases). This CDR3 has 13 residues. Trimming pared 5 bases from V and 5 bases from J, leaving 12 bases between. CDR3 sequence reads: CASSVGTVYGYTF. CDR3 sequence (DNA): TGTGCCAGCAGTGTCGGGACGGTATATGGCTACACCTTC.

This clonotype was counted ten times or more. The CDR3 is CAISEKTSGGVSTDTQYF. The DNA for the CDR3 is TGTGCCATCAGTGAGAAGACTAGCGGGGGGGTAAGCACAGATACGCAGTATTTT. V is TRBV10-3 and J is TRBJ2-3, with 14 bases fitting TRBD2. Germline V CDR1 and CDR2: ENHRY, SYGVKD. The CDR3 runs to 18 residues. Trimming at V came to 2 bases and at J to 0 bases, leaving 4 bases not matched to a gene.

This clonotype occurred many times. The chain's CDR3 is CASSLGGQGTREQYF. The CDR3 DNA sequence: TGCGCCAGCAGCTTGGGGGGACAGGGAACGCGAGAGCAGTACTTC. This chain links TRBV5-1 with TRBJ2-7, with 9 nucleotides matching TRBD1. The ends lost 0 bases at V and 7 bases at J; junction bases unmatched: 8. There are 15 residues in the CDR3. Germline V gene sequence: CDR1 SGHRS, CDR2 YFSETQ.

J is TRBJ1-5 and V is TRBV19; unclear D gene. V was shortened by 7 bases and J by 0 bases, with 7 bases between the two germline ends. CDR1 and CDR2 from the germline V gene are LNHDA and SQIVND (reference sequence). The CDR3 sequence is 13 residues long. The CDR3 is CASKDNSNQPQHF. The CDR3 DNA reads as TGTGCCAGTAAAGATAATAGCAATCAGCCCCAGCATTTT.

This clonotype was observed a few times. V usage is TRBV20-1 and J usage is TRBJ1-6, with 7 positions matching TRBD1. With 2 bases clipped from V and 3 bases from J, the junction kept 7 bases outside the gene matches. The CDR3 length is 16 residues. Germline lookup yields CDR1 DFQATT and CDR2 SNEGSKA (reference sequence). CDR3 sequence reads: CSARRSGQIYNSPLHF. For the CDR3, the DNA is TGCAGTGCTAGACGGTCGGGACAGATCTATAATTCACCCCTCCACTTT.

This clonotype was seen many times. The chain recombines TRBV5-1 with TRBJ2-2; 7 nucleotides align to TRBD1. Germline CDR1 reads SGHRS; CDR2 reads YFSETQ. The V segment lost 4 bases and the J segment 0 bases; nucleotides outside the gene matches: 6. This CDR3 region has 16 residues. The CDR3 is CASSLEGATNTGELFF. For the CDR3, the DNA is TGCGCCAGCAGCCTCGAGGGGGCTACGAACACCGGGGAGCTGTTTTTT.

This clonotype has at least ten counts. The J gene is TRBJ1-1, the V gene TRBV6-1, with D hard to call. The CDR3 is made up of 14 amino acids. V gave up 2 bases and J gave up 3 bases, with 10 bases separating them. Germline V gene lookup returns CDR1 MNHNS and CDR2 SASEGT. The CDR3 DNA follows: TGTGCCAGCAGTGAAAACACCTTGGACACTGAAGCTTTCTTT. Its protein product is CASSENTLDTEAFF.

This clonotype was observed a handful of times. The chain is built from TRBV7-9 and TRBJ2-5; 7 positions match TRBD1. The J segment lost 5 bases and the V segment lost 1 base, leaving 4 bases of the junction unmatched. Germline assignment: CDR1 SEHNR and CDR2 FQNEAQ (reference sequence). The CDR3 runs 14 residues. The CDR3 bases are TGTGCCAGCAGCTTAGGGACAGGTCGGGAGACCCAGTACTTC. This sequence encodes CASSLGTGRETQYF. Variable domain in full (rest from reference TRBV7-9 and TRBJ2-5): DTGVSQNPRHKITKRGQNVTFRCDPISEHNRLYWYRQTLGQGPEFLTYFQNEAQLEKSRLLSDRFSAERPKGSFSTLEIQRTEQGDSAMYLCASSLGTGRETQYFGPGTRLLVL.

This clonotype was picked up many times. The CDR3, as DNA: TGTGCCAGCAGCTTAGCGCTAAGTGGGAGCGGGTACGAGCAGTACTTC. Translation: CASSLALSGSGYEQYF. The chain combines TRBV7-6 with TRBJ2-7, with D tentatively TRBD2 (6 bases). The CDR3 runs to 16 residues. The V end lost 0 bases, the J end lost 4 bases, and 16 bases lay between the germline ends. The germline CDR1 and CDR2 sequences are SGHVS and FNYEAQ.

This clonotype was observed at least ten times. The chain uses TRBV10-3 and TRBJ1-5, with D possibly being TRBD1 (6 bases). The CDR3 totals 14 residues. Germline values: CDR1 ENHRY, CDR2 SYGVKD. Trimming pared 3 bases from V and 5 bases from J, leaving 11 bases between. The CDR3 DNA reads TGTGCCATCAGTGAAAGGGGACAAGATCAGCCCCAGCATTTT. Translation gives CAISERGQDQPQHF.

This clonotype appeared a few times. The V call is TRBV11-1, the J call TRBJ2-3, with D perhaps matching TRBD2 (6 bases). Germline V gene lookup returns CDR1 SGHAT and CDR2 FQDESV (reference sequence). The CDR3 sequence is 14 residues long. Trimming took 3 bases from V and 6 from J, leaving 13 bases between them. As DNA, the CDR3 is TGTGCCAGCAGCTTTAGCGGAGCTGGGGATACGCAGTATTTT. Its protein product is CASSFSGAGDTQYF. The full variable domain, in which reference TRBV11-1 and TRBJ2-3 provide the parts outside the CDR3, is EAEVAQSPRYKITEKSQAVAFWCDPISGHATLYWYRQILGQGPELLVQFQDESVVDDSQLPKDRFSAERLKGVDSTLKIQPAELGDSAMYLCASSFSGAGDTQYFGPGTRLTVL.